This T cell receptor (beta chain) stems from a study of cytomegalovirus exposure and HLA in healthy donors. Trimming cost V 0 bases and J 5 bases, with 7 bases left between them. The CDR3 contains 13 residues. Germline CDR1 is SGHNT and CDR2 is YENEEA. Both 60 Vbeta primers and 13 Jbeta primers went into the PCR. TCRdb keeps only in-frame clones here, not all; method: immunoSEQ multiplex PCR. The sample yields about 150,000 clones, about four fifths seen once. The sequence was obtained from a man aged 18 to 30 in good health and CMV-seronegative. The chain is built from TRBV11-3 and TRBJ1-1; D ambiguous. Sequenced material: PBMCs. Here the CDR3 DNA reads TGTGCCAGCAGCTTAGATGGGAGGACTGAAGCTTTCTTT. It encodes CASSLDGRTEAFF. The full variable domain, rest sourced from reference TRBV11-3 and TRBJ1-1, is EAGVVQSPRYKIIEKKQPVAFWCNPISGHNTLYWYLQNLGQGPELLIRYENEEAVDDSQLPKDRFSAERLKGVDSTLKIQPAELGDSAVYLCASSLDGRTEAFFGQGTRLTVV.